This T cell receptor (beta chain) was identified in a study of blood T cell repertoires in COVID-19. Sequencing used immunoSEQ multiplex PCR; TCRdb keeps in-frame clones, though not all of them. The sample lists 100,000 to 150,000 clones; about 88% were seen once. Germline CDR1 reads WNHNN; CDR2 reads SYGVQD (reference sequence). V was shortened by 5 bases and J by 0 bases, with 11 bases between the two germline ends. The CDR3 is 15 residues long. The sequence was obtained from a human donor in a cohort sampled during active COVID-19. Sequenced input: peripheral blood. The rearrangement joins TRBV10-1 to TRBJ2-1; TRBD2 is a possible D gene (6 bases). The CDR3 bases are TGCGCCAGCAGTCCAGGACTAAACTCCTACAATGAGCAGTTCTTC. Encoded protein: CASSPGLNSYNEQFF.